This T cell receptor beta chain was captured in a study of blood T cell repertoires in COVID-19. Measured with immunoSEQ multiplex PCR; TCRdb has only the in-frame clones, and not every one. The sample holds roughly 70,000 clones, roughly 73% seen once. This CDR3 has 15 residues. Deletions cut 5 bases from V and 7 bases from J, with 17 bases between. The germline gives CDR1 MNHEY, CDR2 SVGAGI. Specimen: peripheral blood. J is TRBJ1-4 and V is TRBV6-5; D gene uncertain. This sequence originates from an older woman with acute or convalescent COVID-19. The DNA of the CDR3 is TGTGCCAGCAGTCCTCGAACTCGGGGAAGTGAAAAACTGTTTTTT. Amino acids: CASSPRTRGSEKLFF.